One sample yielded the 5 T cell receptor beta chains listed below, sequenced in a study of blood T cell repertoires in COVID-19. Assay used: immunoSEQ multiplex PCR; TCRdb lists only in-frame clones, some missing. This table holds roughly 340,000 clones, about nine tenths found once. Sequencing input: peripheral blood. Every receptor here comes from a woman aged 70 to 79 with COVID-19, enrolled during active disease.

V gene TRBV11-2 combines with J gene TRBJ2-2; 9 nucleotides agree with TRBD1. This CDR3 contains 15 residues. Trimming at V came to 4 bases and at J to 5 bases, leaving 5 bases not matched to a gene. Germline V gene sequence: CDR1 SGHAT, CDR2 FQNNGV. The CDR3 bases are TGTGCCAGCAGCTACAACAGGGGGCAAACCGGGGAGCTGTTTTTT. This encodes CASSYNRGQTGELFF.

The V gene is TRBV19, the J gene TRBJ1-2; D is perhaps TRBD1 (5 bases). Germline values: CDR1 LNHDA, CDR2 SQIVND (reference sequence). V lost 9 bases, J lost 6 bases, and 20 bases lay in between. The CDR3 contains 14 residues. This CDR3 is CASQYPRGTHGYTF. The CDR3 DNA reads TGTGCCAGCCAATATCCCCGGGGGACTCATGGCTACACCTTC. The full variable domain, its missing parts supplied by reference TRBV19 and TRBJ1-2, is DGGITQSPKYLFRKEGQNVTLSCEQNLNHDAMYWYRQDPGQGLRLIYYSQIVNDFQKGDIAEGYSVSREKKESFPLTVTSAQKNPTAFYLCASQYPRGTHGYTFGSGTRLTVV.

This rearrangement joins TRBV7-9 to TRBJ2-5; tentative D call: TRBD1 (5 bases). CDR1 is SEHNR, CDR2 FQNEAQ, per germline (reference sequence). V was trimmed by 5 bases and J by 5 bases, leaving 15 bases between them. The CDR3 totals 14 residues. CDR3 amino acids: CASSLIGPGETQYF. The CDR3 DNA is TGTGCCAGCAGCCTTATCGGCCCAGGGGAGACCCAGTACTTC.

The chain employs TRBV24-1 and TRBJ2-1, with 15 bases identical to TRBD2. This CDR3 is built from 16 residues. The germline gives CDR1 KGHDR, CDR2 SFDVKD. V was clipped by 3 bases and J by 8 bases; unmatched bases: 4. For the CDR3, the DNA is TGTGCCACCAGTGATCAGGGACTAGCGGGGGGCGATGAGCAGTTCTTC. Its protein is CATSDQGLAGGDEQFF.

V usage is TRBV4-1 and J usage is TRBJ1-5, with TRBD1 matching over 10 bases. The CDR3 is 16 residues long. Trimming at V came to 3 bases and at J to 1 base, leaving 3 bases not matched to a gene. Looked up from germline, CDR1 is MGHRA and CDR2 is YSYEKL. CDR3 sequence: CASSQTGGVSNQPQHF. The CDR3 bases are TGCGCCAGCAGCCAGACAGGGGGCGTAAGCAATCAGCCCCAGCATTTT.